Listed here are 24 T cell receptor beta chains from one sample, sequenced in a study of cytomegalovirus exposure and HLA in healthy donors. Using immunoSEQ multiplex PCR, the repertoire was profiled, and TCRdb retains in-frame clones only, with some absent. Among 230,000 or so clones listed, about 91% were seen once. The sample was PBMCs. Receptor source: a woman aged 18-29 years in good health and CMV-seronegative.

The chain carries TRBV7-6 and TRBJ2-3, with D tentatively TRBD2 (5 bases). V gave up 5 bases and J gave up 2 bases, with 8 bases separating them. The CDR3 has 13 amino acids. From germline, CDR1 is SGHVS and CDR2 FNYEAQ. The CDR3 here is CASSPGLTDTQYF. CDR3 coding DNA: TGTGCCAGCAGCCCCGGACTCACAGATACGCAGTATTTT. Using reference TRBV7-6 and TRBJ2-3 for the parts outside the CDR3, the full variable domain is GAGVSQSPRYKVTKRGQDVALRCDPISGHVSLYWYRQALGQGPEFLTYFNYEAQQDKSGLPNDRFSAERPEGSISTLTIQRTEQRDSAMYRCASSPGLTDTQYFGPGTRLTVL.

The chain carries TRBV7-9 and TRBJ2-5, with D possibly matching TRBD1 (6 bases). Trimming stripped 5 bases from V and 3 bases from J, with 16 bases between. The CDR3 has 15 residues. Germline-derived CDR1 and CDR2 are SEHNR and FQNEAQ (reference sequence). The CDR3 spells CASSPSGQYEETQYF. CDR3 DNA sequence: TGTGCCAGCAGCCCTTCAGGACAGTATGAAGAGACCCAGTACTTC. Together with reference TRBV7-9 and TRBJ2-5, the CDR3 gives the full variable domain: DTGVSQNPRHKITKRGQNVTFRCDPISEHNRLYWYRQTLGQGPEFLTYFQNEAQLEKSRLLSDRFSAERPKGSFSTLEIQRTEQGDSAMYLCASSPSGQYEETQYFGPGTRLLVL.

For the CDR3, the DNA is TGTGCCAGCAGTGAGGGTACAGATACGCAGTATTTT. Protein: CASSEGTDTQYF. The rearrangement uses TRBV5-6 and TRBJ2-3, with D perhaps TRBD2 (5 bases). Germline CDR1 is SGHDT and CDR2 is YYEEEE. V was shortened by 5 bases and J by 3 bases, with 7 bases between the two germline ends. This CDR3 contains 12 residues.

This clone was counted a few times. This chain uses TRBV19 with TRBJ1-2; no clear D gene. V was cut by 5 bases and J by 5 bases, with 15 bases left in between. From germline, CDR1 is LNHDA and CDR2 SQIVND (reference sequence). The CDR3 spans 14 residues. Here the CDR3 reads CASSFGTGGYGYTF. CDR3 in DNA: TGTGCCAGTAGTTTTGGAACCGGAGGGTATGGCTACACCTTC.

The chain employs TRBV15 and TRBJ2-7; D is possibly TRBD1 (6 bases). The length of the CDR3 is 14 residues. V lost 3 bases and J 3 bases, leaving 12 bases between the germline ends. Germline lookup yields CDR1 LNHNV and CDR2 YYDKDF (reference sequence). The DNA for the CDR3 is TGTGCCACCAGCAGCAGGGGCTGGATCTACGAGCAGTACTTC. It specifies CATSSRGWIYEQYF. The variable domain in full, completed from reference TRBV15 and TRBJ2-7, reads DAMVIQNPRYQVTQFGKPVTLSCSQTLNHNVMYWYQQKSSQAPKLLFHYYDKDFNNEADTPDNFQSRRPNTSFCFLDIRSPGLGDTAMYLCATSSRGWIYEQYFGPGTRLTVT.

This clone was counted once. Here the CDR3 reads CASSQLVGAGELFF. Here the CDR3 DNA reads TGTGCCAGCAGCCAATTGGTAGGGGCCGGGGAGCTGTTTTTT. The chain couples TRBV14 to TRBJ2-2, with a possible D match to TRBD1 (5 bases). V lost 2 bases and J 6 bases, leaving 10 bases between the germline ends. Germline loops: CDR1 SGHDN, CDR2 FVKESK. The CDR3 is 14 residues long.

The V and J genes are TRBV5-1 and TRBJ2-1, with D perhaps matching TRBD2 (5 bases). The CDR3 runs to 15 residues. The germline V gene encodes CDR1 SGHRS and CDR2 YFSETQ. V was cut by 0 bases and J by 5 bases, with 12 bases left in between. The CDR3 loop reads CASSLESPSHNEQFF. Here the CDR3 DNA reads TGCGCCAGCAGCTTGGAGTCGCCTAGCCACAATGAGCAGTTCTTC.

The chain carries TRBV4-3 and TRBJ2-2, with TRBD2 identical over 11 bases. V lost 1 base, J lost 0 bases, and 7 bases stayed unmatched. This CDR3 spans 19 amino acids. CDR1 LGHNA and CDR2 YSLEER come from the germline V gene. This chain's CDR3 is CASSQVLASGRTNTGELFF. Written as DNA, the CDR3 is TGCGCCAGCAGCCAAGTTTTGGCTAGCGGGAGGACGAACACCGGGGAGCTGTTTTTT.

V and J are TRBV29-1 and TRBJ2-3; TRBD2 agrees at 8 bases. CDR3 size: 15 residues. Germline V CDR1 and CDR2: SQVTM, ANQGSEA. With 4 bases clipped from V and 2 bases from J, the junction kept 8 bases outside the gene matches. The CDR3 loop is CSVGSGLAYTDTQYF. Here the CDR3 DNA reads TGCAGCGTTGGGTCAGGACTAGCTTACACAGATACGCAGTATTTT.

This sequence joins TRBV29-1 and TRBJ1-1; the match to TRBD1 covers 7 bases. With V trimmed by 4 bases and J by 1 base, 3 bases remained unmatched. Germline V gives CDR1 SQVTM, CDR2 ANQGSEA. CDR3 length: 13 residues. The CDR3 spells CSVVRTGNTEAFF. The DNA of the CDR3 is TGCAGCGTTGTCAGGACAGGGAACACTGAAGCTTTCTTT.

The rearrangement uses TRBV15 and TRBJ2-2, with TRBD1 matching 10 bases. V lost 1 base, J lost 6 bases, and 5 bases stayed unmatched. CDR3 length: 16 amino acids. Per germline, CDR1 LNHNV and CDR2 YYDKDF (reference sequence). Written as DNA, the CDR3 is TGTGCCACCAGCAGAGTTAGGGACAGGGGACCCGGGGAGCTGTTTTTT. Its protein is CATSRVRDRGPGELFF.

This clone is a singleton in its sample. The genes are TRBV6-1 and TRBJ2-3; 7 nucleotides agree with TRBD2. The CDR3 spans 12 residues. Germline V gives CDR1 MNHNS, CDR2 SASEGT. The CDR3 here is CVTSEHTDTQYF. DNA of the CDR3: TGTGTCACTAGCGAGCACACAGATACGCAGTATTTT.

V and J are TRBV5-4 and TRBJ2-7; possible D gene TRBD2, 6 bases. The CDR3 loop spans 14 amino acids. Per germline, CDR1 SGHNT and CDR2 YYREEE (reference sequence). V lost 7 bases to trimming and J lost 0 bases, with 14 bases between them. Written as DNA, the CDR3 is TGTGCCAGCTCCCCACAGACTAGCTCCTACGAGCAGTACTTC. Amino acids: CASSPQTSSYEQYF.

About this clone itself: Other DNA sequences from this sample encode an identical CDR3 as well. The chain joins TRBV6-5 to TRBJ2-1; TRBD2 aligns across 9 bases. Trimming removed 0 bases from V and 1 base from J; junction bases left unmatched: 1. The CDR3 is 16 amino acids. CDR1 and CDR2 (germline): MNHEY, SVGAGI. CDR3 nucleotide sequence: TGTGCCAGCAGTTACTCTCTAGCGGGATCCTACAATGAGCAGTTCTTC. This sequence encodes CASSYSLAGSYNEQFF.

The V gene is TRBV5-5, the J gene TRBJ1-1; 9 bases line up with TRBD1. Germline V gene sequence: CDR1 SGHKS, CDR2 YYEKEE (reference sequence). The ends lost 3 bases at V and 5 bases at J; junction bases unmatched: 2. The CDR3 has 13 amino acids. The chain's CDR3 is CASSWDRVTEAFF. CDR3 in DNA: TGTGCCAGCAGCTGGGACAGGGTGACTGAAGCTTTCTTT.

This clone was counted a single time. The CDR3 reads CASSRNAGTRTRADTQYF. The CDR3 region has the DNA TGTGCCAGCAGCCGAAACGCCGGGACTAGGACGCGGGCAGATACGCAGTATTTT. The V and J genes are TRBV9 and TRBJ2-3; 8 bases line up with TRBD2. There are 18 residues in the CDR3. V lost 4 bases and J lost 4; bases outside the gene matches: 17. The germline gives CDR1 SGDLS, CDR2 YYNGEE.

The rearrangement links TRBV28 to TRBJ2-7; D may be TRBD1 (6 bases). This CDR3 contains 13 residues. Trimming removed 10 bases from V and 2 bases from J, with 15 bases in between. CDR1 MDHEN and CDR2 SYDVKM come from the germline V gene. The CDR3 sequence: CATLLQGTYEQYF. CDR3 DNA: TGTGCCACACTACTACAGGGAACCTACGAGCAGTACTTC.

This CDR3 is CASSDGVDQPQHF. The CDR3 DNA sequence: TGTGCCAGCAGTGACGGGGTGGATCAGCCCCAGCATTTT. V usage is TRBV6-1 and J usage is TRBJ1-5; the D is unclear. Trimming removed 3 bases from V and 5 bases from J, with 8 bases in between. There are 13 residues in the CDR3. Germline V gene sequence: CDR1 MNHNS, CDR2 SASEGT.

The V and J genes are TRBV28 and TRBJ2-7, with D uncertain. Germline CDR1 MDHEN, CDR2 SYDVKM. The CDR3 has 14 residues. The V end was cut by 5 bases, the J end by 3 bases, with 14 bases between. In DNA form, the CDR3 reads TGTGCCAGCAGTCCCGCGACTCTCGACTACGAGCAGTACTTC. Its protein is CASSPATLDYEQYF.

The CDR3 coding sequence is TGTGCCATCAGTGAGAGGGCAGGGGGATCCTACGAGCAGTACTTC. Translating gives CAISERAGGSYEQYF. The chain uses TRBV10-3 and TRBJ2-7, with 7 nucleotides matching TRBD1. V trimming: 2 bases; J trimming: 1 base; junction bases outside the gene matches: 5. The CDR3 sequence is 15 residues long. CDR1 and CDR2 (germline): ENHRY, SYGVKD.

The chain uses TRBV28 and TRBJ1-3, with 7 bases aligning to TRBD1. Germline CDR1 reads MDHEN; CDR2 reads SYDVKM. CDR3 size: 15 residues. J was trimmed by 4 bases and V by 3 bases; bases with no gene match: 6. In nucleotides, the CDR3 is TGTGCCAGCAGTTTGGGGACAGTAAGAGGAAACACCATATATTTT. Its translation is CASSLGTVRGNTIYF. Filled out from reference TRBV28 and TRBJ1-3, the complete variable domain reads DVKVTQSSRYLVKRTGEKVFLECVQDMDHENMFWYRQDPGLGLRLIYFSYDVKMKEKGDIPEGYSVSREKKERFSLILESASTNQTSMYLCASSLGTVRGNTIYFGEGSWLTVV.

The chain carries TRBV7-3 and TRBJ2-3; D is uncertain. Germline V CDR1 and CDR2: SGHTA, FQGTGA. Between the trimmed V and J ends, which lost 2 bases and 4 bases, there was a span of 10 bases. The CDR3 contains 14 residues. The CDR3 protein is CASSLYSIADTQYF. The CDR3 bases are TGTGCCAGCAGCTTATACTCGATCGCAGATACGCAGTATTTT.

V is TRBV6-5 and J is TRBJ2-7; D ambiguous. CDR1 is MNHEY and CDR2 is SVGAGI in the germline V gene. V lost 0 bases to trimming and J lost 7 bases, with 10 bases between them. The CDR3 has 13 amino acids. In DNA form, the CDR3 reads TGTGCCAGCAGTTACTCTAGTTTGCGGGAGCAGTACTTC. This gives the protein CASSYSSLREQYF.

This clone was seen a single time. The rearrangement links TRBV5-6 to TRBJ1-1; maybe TRBD1 (6 bases). The CDR3 contains 14 residues. Trimming stripped 3 bases from V and 3 bases from J, with 12 bases between. Germline CDR1 and CDR2: SGHDT and YYEEEE. This CDR3 is CASSSSQGYTEAFF. The DNA of the CDR3 is TGTGCCAGCAGCTCAAGCCAGGGGTACACTGAAGCTTTCTTT.